The next 2 T cell receptor beta chains were all read from a single sample in a study of CD4 T cells in relation to SARS-CoV-2 and coronaviruses. CD4+ T cells from unexposed donors were obtained before the COVID-19 pandemic (2011-2018). CD4+ T cells were isolated from the cells after about ten days of culture. These receptors' targets are unknown. Profiled with immunoSEQ multiplex PCR; TCRdb holds only in-frame clones, not every one. The table records more than 15,000 clones, over 70% of them present only once. Sequencing was performed on CD4+ T cells from PBMCs, cultured in vitro. The receptors shown here come from a human donor in good health.

V and J are TRBV7-9 and TRBJ1-6; D ambiguous. The CDR3 has 15 amino acids. Trimming cost V 0 bases and J 8 bases, with 11 bases left between them. Germline CDR1 and CDR2: SEHNR and FQNEAQ (reference sequence). The CDR3 loop reads CASSLAAGRDSPLHF. The DNA for the CDR3 is TGTGCCAGCAGCTTAGCCGCCGGTAGGGATTCACCCCTCCACTTT.

This clone has just a few counts. As DNA, the CDR3 is TGCAGTGCTTGGTGGACCCAGTACTTC. It is translated as CSAWWTQYF. The chain joins TRBV20-1 to TRBJ2-5; no firm D call. The CDR3 is 9 residues long. The V gene lost 5 bases and the J gene lost 7 bases, with 5 bases spanning the gap. Germline CDR1 and CDR2: DFQATT and SNEGSKA (reference sequence).